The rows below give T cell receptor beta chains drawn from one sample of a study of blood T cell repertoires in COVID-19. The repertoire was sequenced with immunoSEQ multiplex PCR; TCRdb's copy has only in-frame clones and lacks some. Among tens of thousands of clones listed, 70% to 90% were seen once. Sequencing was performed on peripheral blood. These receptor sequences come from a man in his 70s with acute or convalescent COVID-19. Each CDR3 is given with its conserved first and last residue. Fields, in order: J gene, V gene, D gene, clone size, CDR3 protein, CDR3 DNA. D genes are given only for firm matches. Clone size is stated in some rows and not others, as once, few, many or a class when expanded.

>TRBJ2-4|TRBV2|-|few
CASSEGTIGNIQYF
TGTGCCAGCAGTGAAGGGACTATTGGGAACATTCAGTACTTC
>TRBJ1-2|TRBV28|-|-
CASSPGWVNYGYTF
TGTGCCAGCAGCCCAGGGTGGGTTAACTATGGCTACACCTTC
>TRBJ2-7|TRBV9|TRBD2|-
CASSAQTSGGAHEQYF
TGTGCCAGCAGTGCCCAGACTAGCGGGGGGGCCCACGAGCAGTACTTC
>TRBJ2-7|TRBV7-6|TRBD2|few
CASSPGEGGYEQYF
TGTGCCAGCAGCCCGGGGGAGGGAGGGTACGAGCAGTACTTC
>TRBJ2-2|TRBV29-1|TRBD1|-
CSATTGATGELFF
TGCAGCGCCACGACAGGGGCGACCGGGGAGCTGTTTTTT
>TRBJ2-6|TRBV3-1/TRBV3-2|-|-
CASSRSLAGRGGSGANVLTF
TGTGCCAGCAGCCGCTCACTCGCCGGCAGGGGTGGATCTGGGGCCAACGTCCTGACTTTC
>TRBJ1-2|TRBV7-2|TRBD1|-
CASSRRQGYGYTF
TGTGCCAGCAGCAGGCGACAGGGGTATGGCTACACCTTC
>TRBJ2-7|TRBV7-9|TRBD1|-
CASSFGTGSYEQYF
TGTGCCAGCAGCTTCGGGACAGGGAGCTACGAGCAGTACTTC
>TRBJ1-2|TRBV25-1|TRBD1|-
CASSESPGQGGYGYTF
TGTGCCAGCAGTGAATCGCCCGGACAGGGCGGCTATGGCTACACCTTC
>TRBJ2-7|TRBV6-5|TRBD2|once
CASRQGLAGNYEQYF
TGTGCCAGCCGACAGGGACTAGCGGGCAACTACGAGCAGTACTTC
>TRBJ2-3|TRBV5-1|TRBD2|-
CASSPRGIAGSGTDTQYF
TGCGCCAGCAGCCCCCGGGGGATAGCGGGATCGGGCACAGATACGCAGTATTTT
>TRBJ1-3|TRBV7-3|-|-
CASSSTGAGNTIYF
TGTGCCAGCAGCTCAACCGGGGCTGGAAACACCATATATTTT
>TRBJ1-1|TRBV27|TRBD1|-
CASKSAGDRLNTEAFF
TGTGCCAGCAAGAGTGCCGGGGACAGGTTGAACACTGAAGCTTTCTTT
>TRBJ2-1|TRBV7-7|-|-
CASSLLSGPLSSYNEQFF
TGTGCTAGCAGCCTATTAAGCGGGCCCCTTTCCTCCTACAATGAGCAGTTCTTC
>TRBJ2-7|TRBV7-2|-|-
CASSLTAYEQYF
TGTGCCAGCAGCTTGACAGCTTACGAGCAGTACTTC
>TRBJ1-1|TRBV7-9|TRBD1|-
CASSSRQGDTEAFF
TGTGCCAGCAGCTCCCGACAGGGGGACACTGAAGCTTTCTTT
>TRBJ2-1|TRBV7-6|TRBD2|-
CASSLSGGLYNEQFF
TGTGCCAGCAGCTTAAGCGGGGGGCTCTACAATGAGCAGTTCTTC
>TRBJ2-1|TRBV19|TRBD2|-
CASTPIAGLADYNEQFF
TGTGCCAGTACCCCTATTGCGGGACTAGCGGATTACAATGAGCAGTTCTTC
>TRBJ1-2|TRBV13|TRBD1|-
CASSRDRGRGYGYTF
TGTGCCAGCAGCCGGGACAGAGGACGCGGCTATGGCTACACCTTC
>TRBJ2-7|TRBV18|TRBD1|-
CASSPLTPGTGKYEQYF
TGTGCCAGCTCCCCTTTGACCCCCGGGACAGGAAAATACGAGCAGTACTTC
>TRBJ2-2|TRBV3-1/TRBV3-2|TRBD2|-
CASSQEVLAGWTGELFF
TGTGCCAGCAGCCAAGAGGTCCTAGCGGGATGGACCGGGGAGCTGTTTTTT
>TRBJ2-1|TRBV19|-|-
CASSIAAGSSYNEQFF
TGTGCCAGTAGTATAGCGGCGGGGTCCTCCTACAATGAGCAGTTCTTC